These T cell receptor beta chains were read from a single sample in a study of neoadjuvant anti-PD-1 for oral cavity cancer. TCRdb keeps only in-frame clones here, not all; method: immunoSEQ multiplex PCR. The top ten hold roughly 4.5% of the sample, which has about 9,800 clones, approximately 64% seen once. Sample: PBMCs, taken after nivolumab (anti-PD-1) treatment. The receptors were sampled from a person between 35 and 79 years old with oral cavity squamous cell carcinoma. The CDR3 runs from the conserved cysteine through the conserved F or W. D genes are given only for firm matches. Clone size, where shown, is once, few, many, or a class for clones that have expanded.

TGTGCCAGCAGTCCCCCGAACACCGGGGAGCTGTTTTTT,CASSPPNTGELFF,.,.,TRBV27,TRBJ2-2
TGCAGTGCTCGCAAGAACACTGAAGCTTTCTTT,CSARKNTEAFF,.,.,TRBV20-1,TRBJ1-1
TGTGCCAGCAGCTCGAACTGGGGAGGAGGCGAGCAGTACTTC,CASSSNWGGGEQYF,.,.,TRBV7-2,TRBJ2-7
TGTGCCAGCAGCTCGGGCGCCTACAATGAGCAGTTCTTC,CASSSGAYNEQFF,.,.,TRBV7-9,TRBJ2-1
TGTGCCAGCAGCGTAGGGGGGGATAAAATAGAAAAACTGTTTTTT,CASSVGGDKIEKLFF,.,.,TRBV9,TRBJ1-4
TGTGCCACCAATCGGGAGTTGACAGATACGCAGTATTTT,CATNRELTDTQYF,.,.,TRBV28,TRBJ2-3
TGCGCCAGCAGCCAAGTTAAACAGGACTATGGCTACACCTTC,CASSQVKQDYGYTF,.,.,TRBV4-1,TRBJ1-2
TGCGCCGGGATAGCGGGAGGCGCAGATACGCAGTATTTT,CAGIAGGADTQYF,TRBD2,.,TRBV10-2,TRBJ2-3
TGCAGCGTTGAAGAATTGGGGGGGTTAGCTAACTATGGCTACACCTTC,CSVEELGGLANYGYTF,.,.,TRBV29-1,TRBJ1-2
TGTGCCAGCAGGGCCGGGACAGGGGCGTCCGAGCAGTACTTC,CASRAGTGASEQYF,TRBD1,.,TRBV2,TRBJ2-7
TGTGCCAGCAGCTCACGCCTTGGGGACAGGTCTGGCTACACCTTC,CASSSRLGDRSGYTF,TRBD1,.,TRBV7-8,TRBJ1-2
TGTGCCAGCAGCCCACCCAGGGGGCTCTGGGCAGATACGCAGTATTTT,CASSPPRGLWADTQYF,TRBD1,few,TRBV7-9,TRBJ2-3
TGCGCCAGCAGCTCCGGGACTAGCGGGAGTAAGGCCCGAGACGAGCAGTTCTTC,CASSSGTSGSKARDEQFF,TRBD2,.,TRBV5-1,TRBJ2-1
TGTGCCAGCAGTCCCCTACAACAGCCCCAGCATTTT,CASSPLQQPQHF,.,few,TRBV28,TRBJ1-5
TGCAGCGTGGAAGGGAACACTGAAGCTTTCTTT,CSVEGNTEAFF,.,.,TRBV29-1,TRBJ1-1
TGTGCCAGCAGCGTTAGCGGGGGGGTCAAGGATACGCAGTATTTT,CASSVSGGVKDTQYF,TRBD2,.,TRBV13,TRBJ2-3
TGTGCCAGCTCACCCAGGGACAGTCAGAACACTGAAGCTTTCTTT,CASSPRDSQNTEAFF,TRBD1,few,TRBV18,TRBJ1-1
TGTGCCAGCAGCTTGGATTGGGGAGGTGGAAACACCATATATTTT,CASSLDWGGGNTIYF,.,few,TRBV5-5,TRBJ1-3
TGTGCCAGCAGAAATTCGCCTGAGGGCGGGCAGCCCCAGCATTTT,CASRNSPEGGQPQHF,.,.,TRBV6-5,TRBJ1-5
TGTGCCAGCAGCTTAGGGAGTCAGGGCTATGGCTACACCTTC,CASSLGSQGYGYTF,.,.,TRBV7-2,TRBJ1-2
TGTGCTAGTGGTTTGTTTGAAGAGACCCAGTACTTC,CASGLFEETQYF,.,.,TRBV12-5,TRBJ2-5
TGTGCCATCAGTGAAGAGGGCGGTCATAGGGCTGAAGCTTTCTTT,CAISEEGGHRAEAFF,.,.,TRBV10-3,TRBJ1-1
TGTGCCAGCAGCGCGGAGAAAGGGGAGCTGTTTTTT,CASSAEKGELFF,.,.,TRBV9,TRBJ2-2
TGCGCCAGCAGCAGGACAGGGATTAATTCACCCCTCCACTTT,CASSRTGINSPLHF,TRBD1,few,TRBV5-1,TRBJ1-6
TGTGCCAGCAGTGAAGCCACCCCCTCTTATCAGCCCCAGCATTTT,CASSEATPSYQPQHF,.,.,TRBV6-1,TRBJ1-5
TGTGCCAGCAGCTTATCTGGGACAGTCTCCTACGAGCAGTACTTC,CASSLSGTVSYEQYF,TRBD1,.,TRBV11-3,TRBJ2-7
TGTGCCAGCAGCAACCGGGACGTAGGGATTGAAAAACTGTTTTTT,CASSNRDVGIEKLFF,.,.,TRBV9,TRBJ1-4
TGTGCCAGCAGCTACGGGACAGGAGGAGTCGAGAGCAATCAGCCCCAGCATTTT,CASSYGTGGVESNQPQHF,TRBD1,.,TRBV5-6,TRBJ1-5
TGTGCCAGCAGCGAACAGGGGCTCTATGGCTACACCTTC,CASSEQGLYGYTF,TRBD1,.,TRBV7-9,TRBJ1-2
TGTGCCAGCAAAGCACAACGATGGACGGTGAACACTGAAGCTTTCTTT,CASKAQRWTVNTEAFF,.,few,TRBV28,TRBJ1-1
TGTGCCAGCAGTTCCTGGACTAGCGGGGGTAGGACAGATACGCAGTATTTT,CASSSWTSGGRTDTQYF,TRBD2,once,TRBV27,TRBJ2-3
TGTGCCAGCAAAGTAGGTGCCTACGAGCAGTACTTC,CASKVGAYEQYF,.,once,TRBV2,TRBJ2-7
TGCGCCAGCAGCTTGGCCAACCGGGACAGATACGAGCAGTACTTC,CASSLANRDRYEQYF,TRBD1,.,TRBV5-1,TRBJ2-7
TGTGCCAGCAGCACACCCCGAGGGATCCGGGACAGTGAAGGCTACACCTTC,CASSTPRGIRDSEGYTF,TRBD1,.,TRBV7-9,TRBJ1-2
TGTGCCAGCAGTACCGGGACAGCCAACACCGGGGAGCTGTTTTTT,CASSTGTANTGELFF,TRBD1,.,TRBV5-6,TRBJ2-2
TGCGCCAGCAGCCATAGATGGGACGACTTGAGCTCCTACGAGCAGTACTTC,CASSHRWDDLSSYEQYF,.,few,TRBV4-1,TRBJ2-7
TGTGCCAGCAGCTACGACAGGGGAGAAAAACTGTTTTTT,CASSYDRGEKLFF,TRBD1,.,TRBV11-2,TRBJ1-4
TGTGCCAGCAGTTACTCGAGAGGGTCAGAGACCCAGTACTTC,CASSYSRGSETQYF,.,.,TRBV6-5,TRBJ2-5